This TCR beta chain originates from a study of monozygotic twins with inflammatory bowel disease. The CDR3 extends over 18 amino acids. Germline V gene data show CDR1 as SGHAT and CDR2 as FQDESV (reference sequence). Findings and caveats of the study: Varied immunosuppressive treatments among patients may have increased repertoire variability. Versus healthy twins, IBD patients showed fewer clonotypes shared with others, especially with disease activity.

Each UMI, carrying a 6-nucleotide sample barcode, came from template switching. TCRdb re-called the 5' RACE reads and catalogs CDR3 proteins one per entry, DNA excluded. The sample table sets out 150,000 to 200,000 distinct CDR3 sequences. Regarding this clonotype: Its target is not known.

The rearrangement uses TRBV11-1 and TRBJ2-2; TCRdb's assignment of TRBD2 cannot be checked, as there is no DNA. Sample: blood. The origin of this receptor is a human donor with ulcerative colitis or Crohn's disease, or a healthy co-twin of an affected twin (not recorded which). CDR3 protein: CASSSSSGRITNTGELFF.